A selection of T cell receptor beta chains follows, all from one sample in a study of T cell responses to AZD1222 COVID-19 vaccine. Method: immunoSEQ multiplex PCR; TCRdb's copy keeps in-frame clones and lacks some. This table holds 150,000 or so clones, approximately 90% found once. The source material was peripheral blood, sampled 28 days after the second dose of the MenACWY control vaccine. The receptor source for this set is an adult who received the MenACWY meningococcal vaccine as a control. Each CDR3 is given with its conserved first and last residue. D genes are given only for firm matches. Clone sizes are given selectively: once, few, many, or a class where the clone is expanded.

CDR3 length: 16; V gene: TRBV7-8; J gene: TRBJ2-3; clone size: -; D gene: TRBD1; CDR3 DNA: TGTGCCAGCAGCTCGGAACAGGGGAAAGTAGCAGATACGCAGTATTTT; CDR3 protein: CASSSEQGKVADTQYF
CDR3 length: 16; V gene: TRBV6-2/TRBV6-3; J gene: TRBJ2-5; clone size: -; D gene: TRBD2; CDR3 DNA: TGTGCCAGCAGTTACTCCCTAGCGGGCCTACAAGAGACCCAGTACTTC; CDR3 protein: CASSYSLAGLQETQYF
CDR3 length: 12; V gene: TRBV2; J gene: TRBJ2-6; clone size: once; D gene: -; CDR3 DNA: TGTGCCAGGAGCTCTGGGGCCAACGTCCTGACTTTC; CDR3 protein: CARSSGANVLTF
CDR3 length: 15; V gene: TRBV28; J gene: TRBJ2-2; clone size: few; D gene: TRBD1; CDR3 DNA: TGTGCCAGCAGTCCCCCAGGACAGGGGGCCGGGGAGCTGTTTTTT; CDR3 protein: CASSPPGQGAGELFF
CDR3 length: 16; V gene: TRBV4-1; J gene: TRBJ1-1; clone size: once; D gene: -; CDR3 DNA: TGCGCCAGCAGCCAAGGGTGGGGGGCTTGGAACACTGAAGCTTTCTTT; CDR3 protein: CASSQGWGAWNTEAFF
CDR3 length: 12; V gene: TRBV5-6; J gene: TRBJ1-1; clone size: -; D gene: -; CDR3 DNA: TGTGCCAGCAGCCCCGGGAACACTGAAGCTTTCTTT; CDR3 protein: CASSPGNTEAFF
CDR3 length: 14; V gene: TRBV25-1; J gene: TRBJ1-5; clone size: once; D gene: -; CDR3 DNA: TGTGCCAGCAGTGAATTAGTGGTTAATCAGCCCCAGCATTTT; CDR3 protein: CASSELVVNQPQHF
CDR3 length: 15; V gene: TRBV24-1; J gene: TRBJ1-2; clone size: -; D gene: TRBD1; CDR3 DNA: TGTGCCACCAGTTTTCGTACCGGGACAGGGGACGGCTACACCTTC; CDR3 protein: CATSFRTGTGDGYTF
CDR3 length: 14; V gene: TRBV6-4; J gene: TRBJ2-2; clone size: -; D gene: TRBD1; CDR3 DNA: TGTGCCAGCAGGCCCGACAGGGTAGCCGGGGAGCTGTTTTTT; CDR3 protein: CASRPDRVAGELFF
CDR3 length: 14; V gene: TRBV28; J gene: TRBJ2-5; clone size: -; D gene: -; CDR3 DNA: TGTGCCAGCATCAAGAGGGGAGGAGGGGAGACCCAGTACTTC; CDR3 protein: CASIKRGGGETQYF
CDR3 length: 15; V gene: TRBV3-1/TRBV3-2; J gene: TRBJ1-1; clone size: -; D gene: -; CDR3 DNA: TGTGCCAGCAGCCAAGCTGGGGGGCTTAACCCTGAAGCTTTCTTT; CDR3 protein: CASSQAGGLNPEAFF
CDR3 length: 15; V gene: TRBV4-3; J gene: TRBJ2-7; clone size: -; D gene: -; CDR3 DNA: TGCGCCAGCAGCCAAGGCGTGATAGGAAGCTACGAGCAGTACTTC; CDR3 protein: CASSQGVIGSYEQYF
CDR3 length: 15; V gene: TRBV2; J gene: TRBJ2-1; clone size: once; D gene: -; CDR3 DNA: TGTGCCAGCAGTGCTCTCCCCAGCTCCTACAATGAGCAGTTCTTC; CDR3 protein: CASSALPSSYNEQFF
CDR3 length: 13; V gene: TRBV7-9; J gene: TRBJ1-1; clone size: -; D gene: -; CDR3 DNA: TGTGCCAGCAGCCCGGACATTTACACTGAAGCTTTCTTT; CDR3 protein: CASSPDIYTEAFF
CDR3 length: 15; V gene: TRBV27; J gene: TRBJ2-7; clone size: -; D gene: -; CDR3 DNA: TGTGCCAGCAACGCGCAGTCGGGACACTCCTACGAGCAGTACTTC; CDR3 protein: CASNAQSGHSYEQYF
CDR3 length: 15; V gene: TRBV30; J gene: TRBJ2-2; clone size: -; D gene: -; CDR3 DNA: TGTGCCTGGAGTGTCGACCGCTCGAACACCGGGGAGCTGTTTTTT; CDR3 protein: CAWSVDRSNTGELFF
CDR3 length: 16; V gene: TRBV11-2; J gene: TRBJ2-7; clone size: -; D gene: -; CDR3 DNA: TGTGCCAGCAGCCCCCCAGATGGGGGACTCACCTACGAGCAGTACTTC; CDR3 protein: CASSPPDGGLTYEQYF
CDR3 length: 16; V gene: TRBV28; J gene: TRBJ2-1; clone size: -; D gene: -; CDR3 DNA: TGTGCCAGCAGTTTATCGTCCGCGGAGGGCTACAATGAGCAGTTCTTC; CDR3 protein: CASSLSSAEGYNEQFF
CDR3 length: 14; V gene: TRBV6-5; J gene: TRBJ2-5; clone size: -; D gene: TRBD1; CDR3 DNA: TGTGCCAGCAAAAACTGGGACAGTCAAGAGACCCAGTACTTC; CDR3 protein: CASKNWDSQETQYF
CDR3 length: 13; V gene: TRBV18; J gene: TRBJ1-6; clone size: once; D gene: -; CDR3 DNA: TGTGCCAGCTCACCGGAAATAGGGCAGGTCCTCCACTTT; CDR3 protein: CASSPEIGQVLHF
CDR3 length: 14; V gene: TRBV29-1; J gene: TRBJ2-7; clone size: -; D gene: -; CDR3 DNA: TGTAGCGTCACAGTTCAGGGGGGAGCCTACGAGCAGTACTTC; CDR3 protein: CSVTVQGGAYEQYF
CDR3 length: 11; V gene: TRBV9; J gene: TRBJ1-1; clone size: once; D gene: -; CDR3 DNA: TGTGCCAGCGGACCCGCAGGGGAAGCTTTCTTT; CDR3 protein: CASGPAGEAFF
CDR3 length: 16; V gene: TRBV18; J gene: TRBJ1-1; clone size: -; D gene: -; CDR3 DNA: TGTGCCAGCTCACCAGGCGGGACCTCAATGAACACTGAAGCTTTCTTT; CDR3 protein: CASSPGGTSMNTEAFF
CDR3 length: 14; V gene: TRBV28; J gene: TRBJ1-1; clone size: -; D gene: TRBD1; CDR3 DNA: TGTGCCAGCAGTCACCCGAACAGGGGTAGGTGGGCTTTCTTT; CDR3 protein: CASSHPNRGRWAFF
CDR3 length: 13; V gene: TRBV12-3/TRBV12-4; J gene: TRBJ1-3; clone size: once; D gene: -; CDR3 DNA: TGTGCCAGCACCAAGGGGGGGGGAAACACCATATATTTT; CDR3 protein: CASTKGGGNTIYF
CDR3 length: 15; V gene: TRBV7-8; J gene: TRBJ1-5; clone size: -; D gene: -; CDR3 DNA: TGTGCCAGCAGACAAGGGACCTCAGATGGTCAGCCCCAGCATTTT; CDR3 protein: CASRQGTSDGQPQHF
CDR3 length: 16; V gene: TRBV4-3; J gene: TRBJ1-4; clone size: -; D gene: -; CDR3 DNA: TGCGCCAGCAGCCAAGCTCTGGCCGGGGCGGGAGAAAAACTGTTTTTT; CDR3 protein: CASSQALAGAGEKLFF
CDR3 length: 16; V gene: TRBV19; J gene: TRBJ2-7; clone size: -; D gene: -; CDR3 DNA: TGTGCCAGTAGTGGTGACGGGTACCAGAGCTCCTACGAGCAGTACTTC; CDR3 protein: CASSGDGYQSSYEQYF
CDR3 length: 15; V gene: TRBV7-9; J gene: TRBJ2-2; clone size: -; D gene: TRBD2; CDR3 DNA: TGTGCCAGCAGCTTAGACGGGAGGCGGACCGGGGAGCTGTTTTTT; CDR3 protein: CASSLDGRRTGELFF
CDR3 length: 15; V gene: TRBV4-2; J gene: TRBJ2-3; clone size: -; D gene: TRBD2; CDR3 DNA: TGTGCCAGCAGCCAAGATACTAGCGGCACAGATACGCAGTATTTT; CDR3 protein: CASSQDTSGTDTQYF
CDR3 length: 11; V gene: TRBV20-1; J gene: TRBJ1-1; clone size: -; D gene: -; CDR3 DNA: TGCAGTGCTAGAGGAGGTGCTGAAGCTTTCTTT; CDR3 protein: CSARGGAEAFF
CDR3 length: 15; V gene: TRBV18; J gene: TRBJ1-4; clone size: -; D gene: TRBD1; CDR3 DNA: TGTGCCAGCTCACCTATGGACAGGGCTTGGGAAAAACTGTTTTTT; CDR3 protein: CASSPMDRAWEKLFF
CDR3 length: 13; V gene: TRBV30; J gene: TRBJ1-4; clone size: -; D gene: -; CDR3 DNA: TGTGCCTGGGACAGACAGGAGAATGAAAAACTGTTTTTT; CDR3 protein: CAWDRQENEKLFF
CDR3 length: 14; V gene: TRBV6-2/TRBV6-3; J gene: TRBJ1-5; clone size: few; D gene: -; CDR3 DNA: TGTGCCAGCAGCACCGGACGGGTGAATCAGCCCCAGCATTTT; CDR3 protein: CASSTGRVNQPQHF
CDR3 length: 13; V gene: TRBV19; J gene: TRBJ1-2; clone size: -; D gene: -; CDR3 DNA: TGTGCCAGTACCCAATACGGCGACTATGGCTACACCTTC; CDR3 protein: CASTQYGDYGYTF
CDR3 length: 14; V gene: TRBV27; J gene: TRBJ2-7; clone size: -; D gene: TRBD1; CDR3 DNA: TGTGCCAGCAGCGGGACAGGGGACTACTACGAGCAGTACTTC; CDR3 protein: CASSGTGDYYEQYF
CDR3 length: 13; V gene: TRBV30; J gene: TRBJ1-1; clone size: -; D gene: -; CDR3 DNA: TGTGCCTGGAGTGAGGAGATGAACACTGAAGCTTTCTTT; CDR3 protein: CAWSEEMNTEAFF
CDR3 length: 14; V gene: TRBV2; J gene: TRBJ2-7; clone size: -; D gene: -; CDR3 DNA: TGTGCCAGCAGTCCGAGACTAGTCTTGGACGAGCAGTACTTC; CDR3 protein: CASSPRLVLDEQYF
CDR3 length: 15; V gene: TRBV4-3; J gene: TRBJ1-2; clone size: -; D gene: -; CDR3 DNA: TGCGCCAGCAGCCGAGGCCCCGGGAGGGGGGGTGGCTACACCTTC; CDR3 protein: CASSRGPGRGGGYTF
CDR3 length: 17; V gene: TRBV6-2/TRBV6-3; J gene: TRBJ2-3; clone size: -; D gene: -; CDR3 DNA: TGTGCCAGCAGTTCGGGGGGACATGAAGGGAGCACAGATACGCAGTATTTT; CDR3 protein: CASSSGGHEGSTDTQYF
CDR3 length: 15; V gene: TRBV9; J gene: TRBJ2-2; clone size: -; D gene: TRBD2; CDR3 DNA: TGTGCCAGCAGCATCAGCGGGAGCCACACCGGGGAGCTGTTTTTT; CDR3 protein: CASSISGSHTGELFF
CDR3 length: 16; V gene: TRBV11-2; J gene: TRBJ2-7; clone size: -; D gene: -; CDR3 DNA: TGTGCCAGCAGTCTAACTCCCCGGGGTGGCTCCTACGAGCAGTACTTC; CDR3 protein: CASSLTPRGGSYEQYF
CDR3 length: 12; V gene: TRBV30; J gene: TRBJ1-1; clone size: -; D gene: -; CDR3 DNA: TGTGCCTGGAGCCCAAGCCCAGGTGAAGCTTTCTTT; CDR3 protein: CAWSPSPGEAFF
CDR3 length: 14; V gene: TRBV28; J gene: TRBJ2-7; clone size: -; D gene: TRBD1; CDR3 DNA: TGTGCCACCATCCGGACAGGGATACCCTACGAGCAGTACTTC; CDR3 protein: CATIRTGIPYEQYF
CDR3 length: 15; V gene: TRBV19; J gene: TRBJ1-4; clone size: -; D gene: -; CDR3 DNA: TGTGCCAGTAGTATGGACCGCATTAGGAACGAAAAACTGTTTTTT; CDR3 protein: CASSMDRIRNEKLFF
CDR3 length: 15; V gene: TRBV27; J gene: TRBJ2-2; clone size: -; D gene: -; CDR3 DNA: TGTGCCAGCAGCTCACCGGGACTCCTCACCGGGGAGCTGTTTTTT; CDR3 protein: CASSSPGLLTGELFF
CDR3 length: 17; V gene: TRBV28; J gene: TRBJ2-1; clone size: -; D gene: TRBD2; CDR3 DNA: TGTGCCAGCAGTTTACTAGCGGGAGTTAGCTCCTACAATGAGCAGTTCTTC; CDR3 protein: CASSLLAGVSSYNEQFF
CDR3 length: 14; V gene: TRBV6-1; J gene: TRBJ2-7; clone size: -; D gene: -; CDR3 DNA: TGTGCCAGCAGTGAAGCGGTAGCAGGGTACAAGCAGTACTTC; CDR3 protein: CASSEAVAGYKQYF
CDR3 length: 12; V gene: TRBV30; J gene: TRBJ2-7; clone size: -; D gene: -; CDR3 DNA: TGTGCCTCCGGCCTAGGGCCATACGAGCAGTACTTC; CDR3 protein: CASGLGPYEQYF
CDR3 length: 15; V gene: TRBV5-4; J gene: TRBJ2-5; clone size: -; D gene: TRBD1; CDR3 DNA: TGTGCCAGCAGCATACCGGGACAGATACAGGAGACCCAGTACTTC; CDR3 protein: CASSIPGQIQETQYF
CDR3 length: 15; V gene: TRBV15; J gene: TRBJ2-3; clone size: -; D gene: TRBD2; CDR3 DNA: TGTGCCACCAGCAGAGGCGGGAGGAGCACAGATACGCAGTATTTT; CDR3 protein: CATSRGGRSTDTQYF
CDR3 length: 17; V gene: TRBV6-4; J gene: TRBJ2-2; clone size: -; D gene: TRBD2; CDR3 DNA: TGTGCCAGCAGTGACTCGACGAGGGGAGGGGACACCGGGGAGCTGTTTTTT; CDR3 protein: CASSDSTRGGDTGELFF
CDR3 length: 14; V gene: TRBV21-1; J gene: TRBJ1-6; clone size: -; D gene: -; CDR3 DNA: TGTGCCAGCCCCCGGAGTAGTAATAATTCACCCCTCCACTTT; CDR3 protein: CASPRSSNNSPLHF
CDR3 length: 15; V gene: TRBV7-3; J gene: TRBJ2-5; clone size: -; D gene: TRBD2; CDR3 DNA: TGTGCCAGCAGCCTAATTAGCGGGCCCCAAGAGACCCAGTACTTC; CDR3 protein: CASSLISGPQETQYF
CDR3 length: 13; V gene: TRBV19; J gene: TRBJ2-7; clone size: -; D gene: -; CDR3 DNA: TGTGCCAGTAGCCCGGACCCGGCCTACGAGCAGTACTTC; CDR3 protein: CASSPDPAYEQYF
CDR3 length: 13; V gene: TRBV19; J gene: TRBJ1-2; clone size: -; D gene: -; CDR3 DNA: TGTGCCAGTAGTATTCTAGCCACCTATGGCTACACCTTC; CDR3 protein: CASSILATYGYTF
CDR3 length: 13; V gene: TRBV7-2; J gene: TRBJ1-1; clone size: once; D gene: -; CDR3 DNA: TGTGCCAGCAGCTTGCTAATTTCACTGGAAGCTTTCTTT; CDR3 protein: CASSLLISLEAFF